This entry is about one TCR beta chain. The target of this receptor is not known. No base-level quality is on record; no much larger clone is a single base apart. The CDR3 runs 14 amino acids, cysteine and phenylalanine included. CDR3 DNA is the only sequence kept; it has 42 bases, read in frame from the first base. From a lookup of the germline V gene, CDR1 and CDR2 are SGHNT and YENEEA. V is trimmed back by 3 bases and J by 4 bases, and the junction contains 4 bases that no gene match accounts for. This specimen belongs to a study of T-cell memory formation after mild COVID-19 (dated by TCRdb to the early 2020s). For context, the study as a whole: TCR sequence clusters from the two donors were largely donor specific. T-cell clones expanding and contracting after mild COVID-19 in a couple of donors were tracked by longitudinal TCRalpha and TCRbeta repertoire sequencing. Two young, previously healthy adult volunteers, one female and one male, were included in the cohort.

Results and caveats for the whole study, not just this receptor: Contracting CD4+ clones were located mainly in the CM and EM memory subsets, whereas CD8+ clones were found to be enriched in EMRA. The study included only two mild cases, and larger cohorts that include severe cases with pre-infection samples were judged to be necessary. Some responding clones were detected in pre-infection memory, suggesting pre-existing cross-reactive memory T cells joined the SARS-CoV-2 response. Whether the second-wave clones peaking on day 37 were SARS-CoV-2 specific was not confirmed. From day 15 to 85, contracting clones showed balanced CD4/CD8 phenotypes, whereas a second wave of clones that expanded from day 15 to 37 leaned towards CD4+.

The instrument was an Illumina NovaSeq 6000. cDNA libraries for TCRalpha and TCRbeta were prepared by 5'RACE using constant-segment primers, with sample barcodes and unique molecular identifiers added. RNA was extracted from every sample with Trizol reagent. The libraries were amplified in two PCR steps, and the second step added a second sample barcode and Illumina TruSeq adapters. Sequencing of libraries was performed on an Illumina NovaSeq with 2 x 150 bp paired-end reads. The authors' analysis ran thus. Demultiplexing of reads and collapsing into UMI-guided consensus sequences were performed with migec v1.2.7. Using mixcr v2.1.11, UMI consensuses were aligned to TRA and TRB V and J templates and then assembled into clonotypes. Expanded or contracted clonotypes were those called significant by both edgeR and NoisET, with noise models trained on biological replicates. For edgeR calls, the cutoffs were a false discovery rate-adjusted p below 0.01 and a log2 fold-change threshold of 1. As an exploratory analysis of dynamics, max-normalized trajectories of the 1000 most abundant clonotypes were examined by PCA with hierarchical clustering. Separately sequenced CD4+ and CD8+ repertoires were used to assign a CD4 or CD8 phenotype to each responding clone. TCRdb reprocessing: public reads trimmed at Q25 with fastp, clones called with MiXCR, in-frame beta chains kept. Rows with one shared CDR3 protein collapse into an entry with the most common genes and DNA. TCRdb, not the original authors, processed these V and J calls. The sample data list more than 350,000 distinct CDR3 sequences, and 20% to 25% of these were observed just once. Around 12% of the sample is taken by the ten largest.

PBMCs were isolated by Ficoll-Paque density gradient centrifugation. This receptor chain uses TRBV11-3 and TRBJ2-3; 7 of the junction bases match TRBD1. This clonotype was obtained from an adult woman who had mild COVID-19 (a few samples of this study predate the infection). The sample titles of this study are shuffled in the database, so cell type and time point are left out; the donor was told from shared clones. Sequenced input: PBMCs or a T cell subset sorted from them (not recorded which). The nucleotide sequence reads TGTGCCAGCAGCTTGTACAGGGGTGCAGATACGCAGTATTTT. Its translation is CASSLYRGADTQYF.